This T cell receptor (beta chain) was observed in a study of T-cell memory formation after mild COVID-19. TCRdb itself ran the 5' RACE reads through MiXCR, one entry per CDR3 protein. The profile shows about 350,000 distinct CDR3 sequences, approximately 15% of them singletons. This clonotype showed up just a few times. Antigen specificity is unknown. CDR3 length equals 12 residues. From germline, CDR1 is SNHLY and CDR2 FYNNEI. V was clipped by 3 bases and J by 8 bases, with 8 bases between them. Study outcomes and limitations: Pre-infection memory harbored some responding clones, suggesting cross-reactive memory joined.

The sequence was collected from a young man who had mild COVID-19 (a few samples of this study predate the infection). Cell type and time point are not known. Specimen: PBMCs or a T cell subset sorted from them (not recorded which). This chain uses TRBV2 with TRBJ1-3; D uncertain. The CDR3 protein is CASSEGGHTIYF. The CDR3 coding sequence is TGTGCCAGCAGTGAGGGAGGACACACCATATATTTT.